One and the same sample provided the 15 T cell receptor beta chains below, sequenced in a study of naive and memory T cell subsets. Two oligonucleotides, mixed equimolar, formed the beta constant-region primer covering TRBC1 and TRBC2. TCRdb processed the UMI-ligation and nested PCR reads anew with MiXCR; each CDR3 protein has one entry. The repertoire includes approximately 140,000 distinct CDR3 sequences, over 15% of them detected once, and more than 0.13% sits in the top ten. The sequenced material came from naive CD4+ T cells from blood. The receptors were gathered from a human donor in good health.

The chain recombines TRBV6-2 or TRBV6-3 with TRBJ2-1; TRBD2 matches at 9 bases. The germline CDR1 and CDR2 sequences are MNHEY and SVGEGT. The CDR3 sequence is 14 residues long. V shed 6 bases, J shed 7 bases, and the junction held 7 bases outside the gene matches. The CDR3 bases are TGTGCCAGCAGGCTAGCGGGATTGGGAAATGAGCAGTTCTTC. Translated: CASRLAGLGNEQFF.

This clonotype showed up just a few times. V gene TRBV6-2 or TRBV6-3 combines with J gene TRBJ2-7; no definite D call. The CDR3 length is 16 residues. Germline CDR1 reads MNHEY; CDR2 reads SVGEGT. V was shortened by 7 bases and J by 1 base, with 20 bases between the two germline ends. This chain's CDR3 is CASTGPGFPRSYEQYF. CDR3 nucleotides: TGTGCCAGCACCGGACCAGGCTTCCCCCGGTCCTACGAGCAGTACTTC.

This clonotype was seen more than once but under ten times. The V call is TRBV29-1, the J call TRBJ2-1; D not resolved. The CDR3 consists of 13 residues. Germline V gene sequence: CDR1 SQVTM, CDR2 ANQGSEA. Trimming took off 6 bases at V and 4 bases at J, with 13 bases between the two ends. The CDR3 sequence: CSVRESSYNEQFF. CDR3 sequence (DNA): TGCAGCGTGCGAGAATCCTCATACAATGAGCAGTTCTTC.

This chain joins TRBV12-3 or TRBV12-4 and TRBJ2-7; the match to TRBD2 covers 15 bases. The junction had 4 bases not matched to a gene; V was cut back by 2 bases and J by 2 bases. The CDR3 spans 17 residues. The CDR3 sequence: CASSLWGLAGGPYEQYF. The DNA of the CDR3 is TGTGCCAGCAGTTTATGGGGACTAGCGGGGGGCCCCTACGAGCAGTACTTC.

This clonotype was found once. V and J are TRBV6-5 and TRBJ2-7; D might be TRBD2 (6 bases). V lost 7 bases and J lost 2, with 15 bases in between. The germline CDR1 and CDR2 sequences are MNHEY and SVGAGI. The CDR3 runs 14 residues. CDR3 in amino acids: CASTPIGSPYEQYF. As DNA, the CDR3 is TGTGCCAGCACCCCTATCGGGAGTCCCTACGAGCAGTACTTC.

This clonotype was counted at least ten times. The genes are TRBV3-1 and TRBJ2-2, with TRBD2 as a possible D gene (6 bases). Germline V gives CDR1 LGHDT, CDR2 YNNKEL (reference sequence). The CDR3 runs 16 residues. Trimming took off 1 base at V and 1 base at J, with 10 bases between the two ends. CDR3 nucleotide sequence: TGTGCCAGCAGCCAAGGAGGGAGGATGAACACCGGGGAGCTGTTTTTT. Translated, it gives CASSQGGRMNTGELFF.

V and J are TRBV20-1 and TRBJ2-1; TRBD2 aligns across 7 bases. CDR3 length: 15 residues. Germline lookup yields CDR1 DFQATT and CDR2 SNEGSKA (reference sequence). V trimming: 0 bases; J trimming: 6 bases; junction bases outside the gene matches: 8. CDR3 sequence reads: CSARDLVAGGNEQFF. The CDR3 nucleotides are TGCAGTGCTAGAGATCTGGTAGCGGGTGGCAATGAGCAGTTCTTC.

The rearrangement links TRBV29-1 to TRBJ1-2, with D possibly being TRBD1 (6 bases). There are 13 residues in the CDR3. CDR1 is SQVTM and CDR2 is ANQGSEA in the germline V gene. Trimming took off 6 bases at V and 3 bases at J, with 14 bases between the two ends. The CDR3 spells CSVAQGNDYGYTF. CDR3 nucleotides: TGCAGCGTCGCACAGGGTAACGACTATGGCTACACCTTC.

V and J are TRBV3-1 and TRBJ2-5; 9 bases align to TRBD2. The CDR3 totals 15 residues. Germline loops: CDR1 LGHDT, CDR2 YNNKEL (reference sequence). The trim removed 1 base at V and 4 bases at J, leaving 4 bases unmatched. The CDR3 here is CASSQVIAGAETQYF. CDR3 coding DNA: TGTGCCAGCAGCCAAGTTATAGCGGGAGCAGAGACCCAGTACTTC.

This clonotype was counted only a few times. The chain carries TRBV6-2 or TRBV6-3 and TRBJ2-1; possible D gene TRBD2, 6 bases. The V end was cut by 5 bases, the J end by 9 bases, with 20 bases between. The CDR3 totals 15 residues. The germline V gene has CDR1 MNHEY and CDR2 SVGEGT. The CDR3: CASSTTRVVGGEQFF. CDR3 sequence (DNA): TGTGCCAGCAGTACGACCCGTGTGGTGGGGGGTGAGCAGTTCTTC.

This clonotype was observed a handful of times. The genes are TRBV20-1 and TRBJ2-7; D ambiguous. Germline V gene data show CDR1 as DFQATT and CDR2 as SNEGSKA (reference sequence). The CDR3 has 12 residues. V was shortened by 6 bases and J by 3 bases, with 12 bases between the two germline ends. CDR3 residues: CSAPNINYEQYF. DNA for the CDR3: TGCAGTGCACCAAATATAAACTACGAGCAGTACTTC.

This clonotype was observed a few times. This chain connects TRBV19 to TRBJ2-1; no clear D gene. This CDR3 has 15 residues. Trimming removed 4 bases from V and 3 bases from J, with 13 bases in between. Germline CDR1 LNHDA, CDR2 SQIVND (reference sequence). The CDR3 is CASSNDGTVYNEQFF. CDR3 sequence (DNA): TGTGCCAGTAGTAACGACGGTACGGTCTACAATGAGCAGTTCTTC.

The chain has TRBV28 and TRBJ1-2, with D possibly matching TRBD1 (5 bases). Trimming removed 4 bases from V and 2 bases from J, with 11 bases in between. The CDR3 totals 14 residues. The germline gives CDR1 MDHEN, CDR2 SYDVKM. The CDR3 is CASSSAGPNYGYTF. The CDR3 DNA reads as TGTGCCAGCAGTTCAGCGGGGCCCAACTATGGCTACACCTTC.

This sequence joins TRBV18 and TRBJ2-7; 8 bases are a match to TRBD1. CDR3 length: 14 amino acids. The ends lost 7 bases at V and 6 bases at J; junction bases unmatched: 11. Germline lookup yields CDR1 KGHSH and CDR2 LQKENI. CDR3 residues: CASFNGQGIPEQYF. The DNA of the CDR3 is TGTGCCAGCTTCAACGGACAGGGAATTCCCGAGCAGTACTTC.

This clonotype came up a few times. V and J are TRBV6-2 or TRBV6-3 and TRBJ2-2; D is undetermined. This CDR3 spans 13 amino acids. Germline V lookup: CDR1 MNHEY, CDR2 SVGEGT. Deletions cut 6 bases from V and 6 bases from J, with 11 bases between. DNA for the CDR3: TGTGCCAGCAGACCGGGCGTGCCCGGGGAGCTGTTTTTT. This codes for CASRPGVPGELFF.